These T cell receptor beta chains were read from a single sample in a study of cytomegalovirus exposure and HLA in healthy donors. TCRdb's copy holds only in-frame clones and misses some; the assay was immunoSEQ multiplex PCR. The sample yields 180,000 or so clones, about 75% seen once. Sequencing was done on a sample of PBMCs. The receptors were gathered from a man in his fifties or sixties in good health and CMV-seropositive. The conserved cysteine and the conserved F or W are not part of the CDR3 here. D genes are given only for firm matches.

v_call	cdr3_length	j_call	d_call	cdr3_aa
TRBV6-4	13	TRBJ2-7	TRBD1	ASSDRGQGFYEQY
TRBV4-2	14	TRBJ2-3	TRBD2	ASSARGGGGTDTQY
TRBV5-4	13	TRBJ2-6	NA	ASSPRAAGANVLT
TRBV27	12	TRBJ2-3	NA	ASTLSGVTDTQY
TRBV6-4	13	TRBJ2-1	TRBD1	ASSEGQGAYNEQF
TRBV11-2	13	TRBJ2-5	NA	ASSLGTFEGETQY
TRBV7-9	12	TRBJ2-7	TRBD1	ASSLTRGTGEQY
TRBV11-3	11	TRBJ2-7	NA	ASSLRGHYEQY
TRBV27	12	TRBJ2-7	TRBD1	ASSLGPGGYEQY
TRBV5-1	14	TRBJ2-3	TRBD1	ASSTGTGRSTDTQY
TRBV27	13	TRBJ1-1	TRBD1	ASRTFRDRATEAF
TRBV7-2	9	TRBJ2-2	NA	ASLLDGELF
TRBV6-1	13	TRBJ1-1	TRBD1	ASCRDRGYSAEAF
TRBV25-1	12	TRBJ2-6	NA	ASSESAGANVLT
TRBV5-1	13	TRBJ2-1	NA	ASSLAGVSYNEQF
TRBV28	10	TRBJ2-7	TRBD1	ASSRTGYGQY
TRBV5-1	13	TRBJ1-3	NA	ASSLESGSGNTIY
TRBV7-9	13	TRBJ2-2	NA	ASSLGLTNTGELF
TRBV5-4	15	TRBJ1-4	TRBD1	ASSTRDRGQLNEKLF
TRBV28	11	TRBJ1-2	NA	ASIAVANYGYT
TRBV23-1	15	TRBJ1-5	NA	ASSQPPGRGRTQPQH
TRBV28	10	TRBJ1-1	NA	ASRLGLAEAF
TRBV7-9	12	TRBJ1-4	TRBD1	ATTKGGEYEKLF
TRBV28	12	TRBJ1-2	NA	ASSPYSKPWGYT
TRBV7-6	13	TRBJ2-7	NA	ASSLTQGTTREQY
TRBV19	10	TRBJ1-1	NA	ASSIGFTEAF
TRBV9	12	TRBJ2-5	TRBD1	ASSSRTGQETQY
TRBV5-1	11	TRBJ1-2	NA	ASSLDQGRGYT
TRBV25-1	10	TRBJ1-2	NA	ASSESGYGYT
TRBV10-3	15	TRBJ2-3	NA	AISEQLGGGSTDTQY
TRBV11-2	13	TRBJ2-1	TRBD2	ASSLMSGGYNEQF
TRBV7-3	10	TRBJ2-1	NA	ASSSSTGEQF
TRBV5-1	13	TRBJ2-1	TRBD2	ASSTGTSGGSEQF
TRBV6-5	12	TRBJ1-2	NA	ASSYRPGGDGYT
TRBV5-4	13	TRBJ2-3	TRBD2	ASSMRGGSTDTQY
TRBV13	13	TRBJ2-2	TRBD1	ASSFQGASTGELF
TRBV5-6	12	TRBJ1-3	NA	ASSFGSSGNTIY
TRBV6-5	12	TRBJ2-5	NA	ASPLGAIQETQY
TRBV27	11	TRBJ2-1	TRBD2	ASTQAGGREQF
TRBV28	10	TRBJ2-2	TRBD1	ASRQGAGELF
TRBV5-5	13	TRBJ2-5	TRBD2	ASSGRGGDQETQY
TRBV7-8	15	TRBJ1-4	NA	ASSLFLRQATNEKLF
TRBV19	14	TRBJ1-5	NA	ASKYAPGQVNQPQH
TRBV7-8	14	TRBJ1-4	TRBD1	ASSLAARQGGEKLF
TRBV19	13	TRBJ2-3	NA	ASRKQGQATDTQY
TRBV9	12	TRBJ2-3	TRBD2	ASSGTSTGDTQY
TRBV7-9	12	TRBJ1-2	TRBD1	ASVVDRADYGYT
TRBV5-4	10	TRBJ2-1	NA	ASSSRYNEQF
TRBV28	14	TRBJ2-5	TRBD2	ASTPGTSGVWETQY
TRBV28	13	TRBJ1-5	TRBD1	ASSLQGARGQPQH
TRBV4-1	14	TRBJ2-3	TRBD2	ASSLSGTSGADTQY
TRBV4-2	13	TRBJ2-3	NA	ASSQVQGFTDTQY
TRBV7-2	14	TRBJ2-3	TRBD2	ASSLVLAGLTDTQY